These 29 T cell receptor beta chains came from one sample sequenced in a study of blood T cells in healthy people across ages. Primed by a sample-barcoded 5' primer and a J-beta primer mix, a second PCR proceeded for about 6 to 12 cycles. TCRdb reprocessed the 5' RACE reads via MiXCR and lists one record per CDR3 protein. Of 350,000 to 450,000 distinct CDR3 sequences in the sample, 50% to 60% are singletons; the top ten hold about 54%. Specimen: blood. Every receptor here comes from a man aged 60 to 75 in good health.

V is TRBV4-2 and J is TRBJ1-1; possible D gene TRBD1, 5 bases. The CDR3 length is 15 residues. V lost 0 bases, J lost 5 bases, and 13 bases lay in between. In germline, CDR1 is LGHNA, CDR2 YNFKEQ. In nucleotides, the CDR3 is TGTGCCAGCAGCCAAGAAAGGACGGGGACGACTGAAGCTTTCTTT. Translated: CASSQERTGTTEAFF.

The rearrangement uses TRBV20-1 and TRBJ2-7; TRBD2 is a possible D gene (6 bases). Trimming left V 2 bases short and J 0 bases short, with 17 bases between. The CDR3 is 16 residues long. Germline V CDR1 and CDR2: DFQATT, SNEGSKA (reference sequence). CDR3 region: CSARRRGLLSSYEQYF. The CDR3 coding sequence is TGCAGTGCTAGACGAAGAGGACTACTCAGCTCCTACGAGCAGTACTTC.

The CDR3 coding sequence is TGCAGTGCTAGAGGGGCCAGCACCGGGGAGCTGTTTTTT. Protein sequence: CSARGASTGELFF. The rearrangement links TRBV20-1 to TRBJ2-2; D unresolved. Germline V gene sequence: CDR1 DFQATT, CDR2 SNEGSKA (reference sequence). The CDR3 extends over 13 amino acids. Trimming left V 1 base short and J 4 bases short, with 7 bases between.

This clonotype was detected ten times or more. The J gene is TRBJ2-7, the V gene TRBV29-1; 7 bases line up with TRBD2. Germline V gene lookup returns CDR1 SQVTM and CDR2 ANQGSEA. V was clipped by 5 bases and J by 3 bases; unmatched bases: 4. This CDR3 contains 12 residues. CDR3 protein: CSVSSGNYEQYF. As DNA, the CDR3 is TGCAGCGTTTCTAGCGGAAACTACGAGCAGTACTTC.

DNA of the CDR3: TGCAGCGCAGATACTAGCGGGGGGGCGGGTGAGCAGTTCTTC. This encodes CSADTSGGAGEQFF. The chain links TRBV29-1 to TRBJ2-1; 13 bases align to TRBD2. Germline values: CDR1 SQVTM, CDR2 ANQGSEA. J lost 9 bases, V lost 7 bases, and 9 bases had no gene match. The CDR3 is made up of 14 amino acids.

The V call is TRBV27, the J call TRBJ1-5; the D gene is possibly TRBD1 (6 bases). This CDR3 is built from 14 residues. Germline V gene sequence: CDR1 MNHEY, CDR2 SMNVEV (reference sequence). Trimming removed 3 bases from V and 3 bases from J, with 9 bases in between. As DNA, the CDR3 is TGTGCCAGCAGTTTTTCAGGGGTCAATCAGCCCCAGCATTTT. It is translated as CASSFSGVNQPQHF.

The chain joins TRBV6-2 or TRBV6-3 to TRBJ2-5, with D perhaps matching TRBD2 (6 bases). The J call could be wrong; TRBJ2-7 is a better fit for the DNA end. This CDR3 region has 14 residues. Germline CDR1 and CDR2: MNHEY and SVGEGT. The CDR3 region has the DNA TGTGCCAGCAAGGCAATAGGAGGGCTCTACGAGCAGTACTTC. This codes for CASKAIGGLYEQYF.

In its sample, this clonotype was seen many times. A much larger clone differs from this one at a single base, so this may be a read error. The chain uses TRBV29-1 and TRBJ2-5; D may be TRBD2 (5 bases). The CDR3 totals 11 residues. Germline assignment: CDR1 SQVTM and CDR2 ANQGSEA. V was trimmed by 8 bases and J by 3 bases, leaving 10 bases between them. This CDR3 reads CSRAGEETQYF. DNA of the CDR3: TGCAGCCGCGCCGGGGAAGAGACCCAGTACTTC.

This chain joins TRBV12-3 or TRBV12-4 and TRBJ2-4; D remains ambiguous. The J call is in doubt because the DNA end fits TRBJ2-7 better. The CDR3 is made up of 14 amino acids. For the CDR3, the DNA is TGTGCCAGCAGTTTGGTAAAGCTCCTTTCCGAGCAGTACTTC. Its protein product is CASSLVKLLSEQYF.

V usage is TRBV3-1 and J usage is TRBJ2-4, with TRBD2 matching over 7 bases. The J call may be incorrect, as the DNA end agrees better with TRBJ2-7. Germline values: CDR1 LGHDT, CDR2 YNNKEL (reference sequence). This CDR3 region has 15 residues. The CDR3 DNA sequence: TGTGCCAGCAGCCAGCTGGAGGCTAGCGGCTACGAGCAGTACTTC. Translated: CASSQLEASGYEQYF.

This clonotype came up once. The chain is built from TRBV7-2 and TRBJ2-4; D unclear. The CDR3 runs to 15 residues. V dropped 5 bases and J dropped 0 bases, with 11 bases sitting between them. Germline assignment: CDR1 SGHTA and CDR2 FQGNSA. The CDR3 spells CASSPQVLAKNIQYF. The CDR3 DNA reads TGTGCCAGCAGCCCCCAAGTATTAGCCAAAAACATTCAGTACTTC.

V is TRBV5-1 and J is TRBJ1-2; no clear D. The CDR3 contains 14 residues. CDR1 and CDR2 (germline): SGHRS, YFSETQ. Trimming removed 3 bases from V and 3 bases from J, with 12 bases in between. The CDR3 bases are TGCGCCAGCAGCTCCGGCGGAGCCGACTATGGCTACACCTTC. Translating it yields CASSSGGADYGYTF.

Only a few counts were recorded for this clonotype. The genes are TRBV5-6 and TRBJ2-3; no reliable D call. The CDR3 sequence is 13 residues long. Trimming removed 4 bases at V and 5 bases at J, with 11 bases between. From germline, CDR1 is SGHDT and CDR2 YYEEEE. CDR3 region: CASSALPRDTQYF. The CDR3 bases are TGTGCCAGCAGCGCCCTACCCCGAGATACGCAGTATTTT.

Only a few counts were recorded for this clonotype. The CDR3 bases are TGTGCCAGCAGCGTATCGGGACAGGGGAACGAGCAGTACTTC. Translating it yields CASSVSGQGNEQYF. The J gene is TRBJ2-7, the V gene TRBV9; TRBD1 matches 10 bases. Losses at the gene ends were 1 base for V and 5 bases for J; bases not matched to a gene: 3. The germline V gene has CDR1 SGDLS and CDR2 YYNGEE. This CDR3 comprises 14 residues.

V and J are TRBV6-2 or TRBV6-3 and TRBJ2-1, with TRBD1 matching over 8 bases. Germline V gene data show CDR1 as MNHEY and CDR2 as SVGEGT. The V segment lost 4 bases and the J segment 6 bases; nucleotides outside the gene matches: 5. The CDR3 covers 14 residues. The CDR3 DNA is TGTGCCAGCAGTTGGGGACAGGTGGCCAATGAGCAGTTCTTC. It is translated as CASSWGQVANEQFF.

The V call is TRBV12-3 or TRBV12-4, the J call TRBJ2-1; no definite D call. V shed 0 bases and J shed 7 bases, with 10 bases lying between them. This CDR3 has 14 amino acids. Here the CDR3 reads CASSLAQPTNEQFF. As DNA, the CDR3 is TGTGCCAGCAGTTTAGCGCAGCCAACGAATGAGCAGTTCTTC.

J is TRBJ1-5 and V is TRBV20-1; weak D call: TRBD1 (6 bases). Germline V gives CDR1 DFQATT, CDR2 SNEGSKA (reference sequence). Trimming stripped 3 bases from V and 2 bases from J, with 11 bases between. This CDR3 has 14 residues. The DNA of the CDR3 is TGCAGTGCTAGCCGGGGGGCGGGCAATCAGCCCCAGCATTTT. As protein: CSASRGAGNQPQHF.

This clonotype was observed a few times. The V gene is TRBV7-9, the J gene TRBJ2-1; perhaps TRBD2 as D (6 bases). Germline CDR1 and CDR2: SEHNR and FQNEAQ (reference sequence). The V gene lost 5 bases and the J gene lost 10 bases, with 21 bases spanning the gap. The CDR3 contains 15 residues. CDR3 loop: CASSQRASAGGEQFF. CDR3 in DNA: TGTGCCAGCAGCCAAAGGGCTAGCGCCGGAGGGGAGCAGTTCTTC.

This clonotype was picked up a small number of times. The rearrangement links TRBV5-1 to TRBJ2-7; 11 nucleotides align to TRBD2. Germline CDR1 SGHRS, CDR2 YFSETQ. CDR3 length: 16 amino acids. J gave up 2 bases and V 0 bases, and 4 bases lay outside the gene matches. CDR3 in DNA: TGCGCCAGCAGCTTGGACGTAGCGGGGGGGACCTACGAGCAGTACTTC. Translating gives CASSLDVAGGTYEQYF.

The CDR3 spells CASSLGTPKIYNEQFF. The CDR3, as DNA: TGTGCCAGCAGCTTAGGGACCCCCAAAATATACAATGAGCAGTTCTTC. The chain is built from TRBV11-3 and TRBJ2-1; D not certain. This CDR3 region has 16 residues. Germline CDR1 is SGHNT and CDR2 is YENEEA. The V end lost 1 base, the J end lost 4 bases, and 14 bases lay between the germline ends.

This clonotype was counted only a few times. J is TRBJ2-3 and V is TRBV7-2; D unresolved. With 8 bases removed from V and 8 bases from J, the gap between germline ends came to 23 bases. CDR1 is SGHTA, CDR2 FQGNSA, per germline. There are 15 residues in the CDR3. The chain's CDR3 is CASRSPNSLGSTQYF. CDR3 nucleotides: TGTGCCAGCCGCTCCCCGAATAGTCTCGGTAGTACGCAGTATTTT.

This clonotype was counted a few times. The chain combines TRBV20-1 with TRBJ2-3; a possible D gene is TRBD1 (5 bases). The CDR3 spans 12 residues. The V end lost 1 base, the J end lost 5 bases, and 7 bases lay between the germline ends. In germline, CDR1 is DFQATT, CDR2 SNEGSKA (reference sequence). CDR3 nucleotide sequence: TGCAGTGCTAGAGGAGGACAAGATACGCAGTATTTT. Protein: CSARGGQDTQYF.

The chain combines TRBV5-6 with TRBJ2-4, with 9 bases fitting TRBD2. The DNA matches TRBJ2-7 better at its end, which makes the J call doubtful. The CDR3 loop spans 15 amino acids. Germline-derived CDR1 and CDR2 are SGHDT and YYEEEE. CDR3: CASSYGLAITYEQYF. The CDR3 nucleotides read TGTGCCAGCAGCTATGGACTAGCGATAACCTACGAGCAGTACTTC.

The chain joins TRBV6-2 or TRBV6-3 to TRBJ2-7; 8 nucleotides align to TRBD2. Looked up from germline, CDR1 is MNHEY and CDR2 is SVGEGT. The CDR3 is 15 amino acids. Unmatched junction bases numbered 2, after V lost 0 bases and J lost 1 base. Here the CDR3 reads CASSYSQRESYEQYF. The CDR3 DNA reads TGTGCCAGCAGTTACTCTCAGCGGGAGTCCTACGAGCAGTACTTC.

This clonotype appeared a few times. The chain has TRBV29-1 and TRBJ2-3, with D hard to call. CDR1 and CDR2 from the germline V gene are SQVTM and ANQGSEA. The CDR3 is made up of 13 amino acids. The germline V and J ends were trimmed by 1 base and 1 base, with 6 bases remaining between them. Here the CDR3 DNA reads TGCAGCGTTGAAGGAGGACGCACAGATACGCAGTATTTT. It is translated as CSVEGGRTDTQYF.

V and J are TRBV29-1 and TRBJ2-2; 8 bases are a match to TRBD1. The CDR3 length is 15 residues. The V gene's germline CDR1 is SQVTM and CDR2 ANQGSEA. V gave up 6 bases and J gave up 3 bases; unmatched junction bases: 9. The CDR3 coding sequence is TGCAGCGTCCCCTCCCGGACAGGGCACACCGGGGAGCTGTTTTTT. This translates into CSVPSRTGHTGELFF.

This clonotype was seen a handful of times. The V call is TRBV11-3, the J call TRBJ2-3; no definite D call. The CDR3 has 13 residues. CDR1 is SGHNT and CDR2 is YENEEA in the germline V gene. V was trimmed by 5 bases and J by 2 bases, leaving 8 bases between them. DNA for the CDR3: TGTGCCAGCAGCGTACGGACCACAGATACGCAGTATTTT. It specifies CASSVRTTDTQYF.

Remarks on this clonotype: Since a much larger clone is just one base distant, this may be a read error. The rearrangement joins TRBV29-1 to TRBJ2-1; 9 nucleotides align to TRBD2. CDR1 and CDR2 from the germline V gene are SQVTM and ANQGSEA. This CDR3 is 15 amino acids long. The chain's CDR3 is CSVGSAGGSYDEQFF. The CDR3 nucleotides are TGCAGCGTTGGATCAGCGGGAGGCTCCTACGATGAGCAGTTCTTC.

The CDR3 bases are TGTGCCAGCAGTGAATACAAGGGCCAGGGGCAGGGAGCTTACGAGCAGTACTTC. As protein: CASSEYKGQGQGAYEQYF. V usage is TRBV25-1 and J usage is TRBJ2-7; TRBD1 might be the D (6 bases). Germline V gene data show CDR1 as MGHDK and CDR2 as SYGVNS. The length of the CDR3 is 18 residues. V lost 0 bases and J 4 bases, leaving 22 bases between the germline ends.